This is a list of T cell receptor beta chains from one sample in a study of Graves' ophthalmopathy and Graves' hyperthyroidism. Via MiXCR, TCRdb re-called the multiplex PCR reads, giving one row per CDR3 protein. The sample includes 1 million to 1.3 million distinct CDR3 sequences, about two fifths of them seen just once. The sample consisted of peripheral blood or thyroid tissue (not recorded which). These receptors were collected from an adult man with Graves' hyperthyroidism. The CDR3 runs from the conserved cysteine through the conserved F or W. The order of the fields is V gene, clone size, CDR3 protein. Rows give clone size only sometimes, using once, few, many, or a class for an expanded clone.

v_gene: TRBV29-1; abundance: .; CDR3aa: CSVGWDRGRETQYF
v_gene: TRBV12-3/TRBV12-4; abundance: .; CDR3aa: CASSLDGDPPRDEQYF
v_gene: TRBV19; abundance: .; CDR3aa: CASSSGQGRGTEAFF
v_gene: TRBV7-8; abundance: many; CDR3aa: CASGHGPTYEQYF
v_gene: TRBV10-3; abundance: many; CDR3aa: CAISGTSGRGVSYEQYF
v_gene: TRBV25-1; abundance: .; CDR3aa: CASSSLGTWAPESSYNSPLHF
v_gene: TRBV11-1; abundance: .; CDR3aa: CASSWAGGLYEQYF
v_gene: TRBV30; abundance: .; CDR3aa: CAWSVQGNTIYF
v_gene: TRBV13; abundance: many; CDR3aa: CASSLYGVYGYTF
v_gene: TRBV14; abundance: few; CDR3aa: CASMGSNYEQYF
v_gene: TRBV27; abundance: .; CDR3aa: CASSLRIRGDSPLHF
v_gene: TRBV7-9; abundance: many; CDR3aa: CASSQGLYEQYF
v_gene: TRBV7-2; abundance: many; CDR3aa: CASSLEQGRTEAFF
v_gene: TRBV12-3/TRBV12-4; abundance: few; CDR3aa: CASSPWGVGDGELFF
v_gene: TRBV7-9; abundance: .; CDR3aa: CASTTLQGGQETQYF
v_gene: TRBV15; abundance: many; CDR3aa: CATSRVGYEQYF
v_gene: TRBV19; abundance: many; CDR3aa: CASSIWGKPSGANVLTF
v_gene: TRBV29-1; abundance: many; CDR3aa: CSVEDLAGGNEQYF
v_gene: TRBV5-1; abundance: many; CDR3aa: CASSFVAAGELFF
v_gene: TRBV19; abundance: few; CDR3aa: CASSIALNTEAFF
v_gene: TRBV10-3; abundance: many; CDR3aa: CAISDGANQPQHF
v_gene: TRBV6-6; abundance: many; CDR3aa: CASRIGQISSGANVLTF
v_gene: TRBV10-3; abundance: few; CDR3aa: CAISVGTIGTEAFF
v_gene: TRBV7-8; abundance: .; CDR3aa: CALGTSGRDEQFF
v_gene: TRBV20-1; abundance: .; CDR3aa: CSATLPDAPSSYNSPLHF